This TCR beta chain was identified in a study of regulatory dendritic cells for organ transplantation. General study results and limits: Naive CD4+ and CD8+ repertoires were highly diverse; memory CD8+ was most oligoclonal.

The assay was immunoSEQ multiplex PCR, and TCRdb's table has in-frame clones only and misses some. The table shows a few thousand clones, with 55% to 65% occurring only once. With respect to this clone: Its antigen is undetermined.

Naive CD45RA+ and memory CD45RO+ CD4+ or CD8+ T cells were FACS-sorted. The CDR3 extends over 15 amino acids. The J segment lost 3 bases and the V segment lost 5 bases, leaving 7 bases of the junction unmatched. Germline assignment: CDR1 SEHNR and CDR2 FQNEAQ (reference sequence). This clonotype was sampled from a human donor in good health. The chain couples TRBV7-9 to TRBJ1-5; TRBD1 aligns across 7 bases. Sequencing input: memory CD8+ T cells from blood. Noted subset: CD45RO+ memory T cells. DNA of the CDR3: TGTGCCAGCAGCCTGAACACAGGGGACAATCAGCCCCAGCATTTT. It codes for CASSLNTGDNQPQHF.